Listed below are T cell receptor beta chains from one sample, sequenced in a study of cytomegalovirus exposure and HLA in healthy donors. This table comes from immunoSEQ multiplex PCR, and its TCRdb copy is limited to in-frame clones, with some not included. The table includes around 100,000 clones, around 73% detected once. The sequencing sample was made of PBMCs. The source is a woman between 40 and 50 years old in good health and CMV-seronegative. CDR3s include the opening cysteine and the closing phenylalanine or tryptophan. D genes are given only for firm matches. Size is omitted from some rows. Given values are once, few, many or a class for expanded clones.

v_gene: TRBV7-2; abundance: .; d_gene: TRBD2; j_gene: TRBJ2-2; CDR3nt: TGTGCCAGCAGCCTACTAGCGGGAGGCACCGGGGAGCTGTTTTTT; CDR3aa: CASSLLAGGTGELFF
v_gene: TRBV5-5; abundance: .; d_gene: .; j_gene: TRBJ1-1; CDR3nt: TGTGCCAGCAGCTTACGAGGTGACACTGAAGCTTTCTTT; CDR3aa: CASSLRGDTEAFF
v_gene: TRBV9; abundance: .; d_gene: .; j_gene: TRBJ2-3; CDR3nt: TGTGCCAGCAGCGTGGCGGGATGGGACACAGATACGCAGTATTTT; CDR3aa: CASSVAGWDTDTQYF
v_gene: TRBV27; abundance: .; d_gene: .; j_gene: TRBJ2-3; CDR3nt: TGTGCCAGCGAGTACGGAGATACGCAGTATTTT; CDR3aa: CASEYGDTQYF
v_gene: TRBV5-6; abundance: few; d_gene: .; j_gene: TRBJ2-6; CDR3nt: TGTGCCAGCAGCTTCCTCAGGTCTGGGGCCAACGTCCTGACTTTC; CDR3aa: CASSFLRSGANVLTF
v_gene: TRBV7-6; abundance: once; d_gene: .; j_gene: TRBJ1-4; CDR3nt: TGTGCCAGCAGCTCGCGGGGAGCGACTAATGAAAAACTGTTTTTT; CDR3aa: CASSSRGATNEKLFF
v_gene: TRBV28; abundance: .; d_gene: .; j_gene: TRBJ2-1; CDR3nt: TGTGCCAGCAGTTCACCTAAACGGCCCCGGGTTGGGCAGTTCTTC; CDR3aa: CASSSPKRPRVGQFF
v_gene: TRBV5-6; abundance: .; d_gene: .; j_gene: TRBJ2-7; CDR3nt: TGTGCCAGCAGCTTGGGCTCAGGGATTTACGAGCAGTACTTC; CDR3aa: CASSLGSGIYEQYF
v_gene: TRBV4-3; abundance: .; d_gene: TRBD2; j_gene: TRBJ2-7; CDR3nt: TGCGCCAGCAGCCAAGAAGCTGGCGGGAGTGCATCCAACGAGCAGTACTTC; CDR3aa: CASSQEAGGSASNEQYF
v_gene: TRBV4-2; abundance: .; d_gene: .; j_gene: TRBJ1-4; CDR3nt: TGTGCCAGCAGCCAAGGCGGGGCGGATGAAAAACTGTTTTTT; CDR3aa: CASSQGGADEKLFF
v_gene: TRBV6-4; abundance: .; d_gene: .; j_gene: TRBJ2-7; CDR3nt: TGTGCCAGCAGTGAGAACAGGGAAAAACCCTACGAGCAGTACTTC; CDR3aa: CASSENREKPYEQYF
v_gene: TRBV19; abundance: .; d_gene: TRBD2; j_gene: TRBJ2-7; CDR3nt: TGTGCCAGTAGACTAGCGGGCGGAATAAACTACGAGCAGTACTTC; CDR3aa: CASRLAGGINYEQYF
v_gene: TRBV9; abundance: .; d_gene: TRBD1; j_gene: TRBJ1-3; CDR3nt: TGTGCCAGCAGCGTAGGAGCAGGGGGAAACGCCATATATTTT; CDR3aa: CASSVGAGGNAIYF
v_gene: TRBV5-4; abundance: .; d_gene: .; j_gene: TRBJ1-4; CDR3nt: TGTGCCAGCAGCCAACACACAACTAATGAAAAACTGTTTTTT; CDR3aa: CASSQHTTNEKLFF
v_gene: TRBV7-8; abundance: .; d_gene: .; j_gene: TRBJ2-7; CDR3nt: TGTGCCAGCAGCGCTTCGACAGGAACCTACGAGCAGTACTTC; CDR3aa: CASSASTGTYEQYF
v_gene: TRBV27; abundance: .; d_gene: .; j_gene: TRBJ2-1; CDR3nt: TGTGCCAGCAAACCGACAGGTTTGAATGAGCAGTTCTTC; CDR3aa: CASKPTGLNEQFF
v_gene: TRBV28; abundance: .; d_gene: TRBD1; j_gene: TRBJ2-7; CDR3nt: TGTGCCAGCAGTGACAGGGGGAGCTCCTACGAGCAGTACTTC; CDR3aa: CASSDRGSSYEQYF
v_gene: TRBV7-9; abundance: .; d_gene: .; j_gene: TRBJ1-1; CDR3nt: TGTGCCAGCAGCTCTCCCTGGCACGAAGCTTTCTTT; CDR3aa: CASSSPWHEAFF
v_gene: TRBV7-8; abundance: .; d_gene: .; j_gene: TRBJ1-4; CDR3nt: TGTGCCAGCAGCTTAGCGCGGGGACCCGGAACTAATGAAAAACTGTTTTTT; CDR3aa: CASSLARGPGTNEKLFF